The clone carrying this T cell receptor (beta chain) was detected many times. Trimming stripped 2 bases from V and 1 base from J, with 8 bases between. The V gene's germline CDR1 is MNHEY and CDR2 SVGAGI. The CDR3 covers 15 residues. This sample was taken from a study of beta chain features in type 1 diabetes. Every bit of the isolated RNA underwent reverse transcription, so sequencing read expressed TCRB transcripts. TCRdb keeps only in-frame clones here, not all; method: immunoSEQ multiplex PCR. Of 110,000 to 150,000 clones listed, 6.9% are singletons. Sequenced: central memory CD4+ T cells from blood. The chain couples TRBV6-5 to TRBJ2-2; D is unresolved. The clonotype originates from a woman in her thirties in good health. The CDR3 region is CASSYQALNTGELFF. In DNA, the CDR3 is TGTGCCAGCAGTTACCAAGCCCTGAACACCGGGGAGCTGTTTTTT.